One and the same sample provided the 21 T cell receptor beta chains below, sequenced in a study of T cells in Graves' hyperthyroidism and ophthalmopathy (dated by TCRdb to the late 2010s). Libraries were made using multiplex PCR. The sequencing machine was an Illumina HiSeq 2000. The TCR beta CDR3 regions were amplified from the RNA transcripts. The TCR CDR3 was subjected to a first round of RT-PCR using the HTBI primer set and the Qiagen OneStep RT-PCR kit. The public sequencing data were trimmed at Q25 with fastp and processed into clonotypes with MiXCR by TCRdb, which kept only in-frame beta chains. Every entry covers one CDR3 protein and lists the most common genes and DNA from its rows. The sample data list 500,000 to 600,000 distinct CDR3 sequences, and over 15% of these were observed just once. The ten largest account for 18% of the sample. The sample taken for sequencing was blood. The receptors shown here come from a woman younger than 30 with Graves' hyperthyroidism.

This clonotype was picked up many times. The chain links TRBV28 to TRBJ2-1, with 7 bases that match TRBD1. Germline CDR1 is MDHEN and CDR2 is SYDVKM. V shed 4 bases, J shed 4 bases, and the junction held 13 bases outside the gene matches. The CDR3 has 17 amino acids. In DNA form, the CDR3 reads TGTGCCAGCAGTTCATTAGGACAGGAGTGGGGATACAATGAGCAGTTCTTC. It specifies CASSSLGQEWGYNEQFF.

The sample holds many counts of this clonotype. V and J are TRBV11-2 and TRBJ2-7, with D possibly TRBD2 on 6 matching bases. The V gene lost 2 bases and the J gene lost 4 bases, with 15 bases spanning the gap. Per germline, CDR1 SGHAT and CDR2 FQNNGV. The length of the CDR3 is 15 residues. This CDR3 is CASSLSGVGTYEQYF. Written as DNA, the CDR3 is TGTGCCAGCAGCTTATCTGGGGTGGGGACTTACGAGCAGTACTTC.

This clonotype has a count of ten or more. The DNA for the CDR3 is TGTGCCAGCTCACGTCTCTCTGGAAACACCATATATTTT. This codes for CASSRLSGNTIYF. V is TRBV5-5 and J is TRBJ1-3; D remains unclear. Germline V gene lookup returns CDR1 SGHKS and CDR2 YYEKEE (reference sequence). The CDR3 covers 13 residues. The ends were cut back, 7 bases at V and 0 bases at J, with 8 bases in the middle.

Many counts were recorded for this clonotype. V and J are TRBV11-3 and TRBJ2-1, with 7 bases identical to TRBD1. V lost 5 bases and J lost 5; bases outside the gene matches: 6. The germline V gene has CDR1 SGHNT and CDR2 YENEEA. The CDR3 is 14 amino acids. CDR3 in amino acids: CASSGPTGDNEQFF. CDR3 coding DNA: TGTGCCAGCAGCGGACCAACAGGGGACAATGAGCAGTTCTTC.

There are many counts of this clonotype. V usage is TRBV7-6 and J usage is TRBJ2-7, with 8 bases identical to TRBD1. Germline V gene lookup returns CDR1 SGHVS and CDR2 FNYEAQ. This CDR3 is built from 12 residues. The junction had 2 bases not matched to a gene; V was cut back by 5 bases and J by 5 bases. The chain's CDR3 is CASSPTGDEQYF. The DNA for the CDR3 is TGTGCCAGCAGCCCGACAGGGGACGAGCAGTACTTC.

The gene calls are TRBV14 and TRBJ2-1; D is undetermined. The CDR3 is 12 amino acids. The V end lost 0 bases, the J end lost 10 bases, and 7 bases lay between the germline ends. The germline gives CDR1 SGHDN, CDR2 FVKESK. CDR3 loop: CASSQDRAEQFF. The CDR3 nucleotides are TGTGCCAGCAGCCAAGATCGGGCCGAGCAGTTCTTC. Using reference TRBV14 and TRBJ2-1 for the parts outside the CDR3, the full variable domain is EAGVTQFPSHSVIEKGQTVTLRCDPISGHDNLYWYRRVMGKEIKFLLHFVKESKQDESGMPNNRFLAERTGGTYSTLKVQPAELEDSGVYFCASSQDRAEQFFGPGTRLTVL.

The chain employs TRBV7-2 and TRBJ2-3, with 11 bases lining up with TRBD2. This CDR3 region has 16 residues. Trimming took 4 bases from V and 2 from J; bases not matched to a gene: 5. Germline V lookup: CDR1 SGHTA, CDR2 FQGNSA. The chain's CDR3 is CASSYRLAGTTDTQYF. The CDR3, as DNA: TGTGCCAGCAGCTATAGACTAGCGGGGACCACAGATACGCAGTATTTT.

V is TRBV24-1 and J is TRBJ1-1; 7 bases align to TRBD1. The CDR3 runs 14 residues. Germline V CDR1 and CDR2: KGHDR, SFDVKD. V trimming: 3 bases; J trimming: 6 bases; junction bases outside the gene matches: 6. The CDR3 is CATSDTRDSPEAFF. DNA of the CDR3: TGTGCCACCAGTGATACCCGGGACAGCCCTGAAGCTTTCTTT.

This clonotype showed up many times. J is TRBJ2-1 and V is TRBV20-1, with a tentative D call TRBD2 (5 bases). The CDR3 spans 14 residues. In germline, CDR1 is DFQATT, CDR2 SNEGSKA (reference sequence). V lost 2 bases, J lost 2 bases, and 10 bases lay in between. This CDR3 reads CSARIGEAYNEQFF. The DNA for the CDR3 is TGCAGTGCTAGAATCGGGGAAGCCTACAATGAGCAGTTCTTC.

The sample holds a few counts of this clonotype. This sequence joins TRBV5-1 and TRBJ1-2, with TRBD1 matching 9 bases. Per the germline V gene, CDR1 is SGHRS and CDR2 is YFSETQ. Trimming removed 1 base from V and 8 bases from J; junction bases left unmatched: 9. The CDR3 covers 15 residues. CDR3 sequence: CASSLNPQGAEGYTF. The CDR3 nucleotides are TGCGCCAGCAGCTTGAACCCACAGGGGGCTGAAGGCTACACCTTC. Variable domain in full (rest from reference TRBV5-1 and TRBJ1-2): KAGVTQTPRYLIKTRGQQVTLSCSPISGHRSVSWYQQTPGQGLQFLFEYFSETQRNKGNFPGRFSGRQFSNSRSEMNVSTLELGDSALYLCASSLNPQGAEGYTFGSGTRLTVV.

The V call is TRBV20-1, the J call TRBJ1-6, with unresolved D. The CDR3 has 15 residues. V gave up 0 bases and J gave up 5 bases, with 11 bases separating them. From germline, CDR1 is DFQATT and CDR2 SNEGSKA (reference sequence). CDR3 DNA: TGCAGTGCTAGAGATAGACCTGCTCATAATTCACCCCTCCACTTT. It translates to CSARDRPAHNSPLHF.

This clonotype was seen at least ten times. The chain couples TRBV20-1 to TRBJ2-5; 13 nucleotides agree with TRBD2. V shed 1 base and J 4 bases; nucleotides not matched to a gene: 6. Germline V gene lookup returns CDR1 DFQATT and CDR2 SNEGSKA (reference sequence). The CDR3 spans 16 residues. The CDR3: CSARGTSGRALETQYF. The CDR3, as DNA: TGCAGTGCTAGAGGAACTAGCGGGAGGGCCTTAGAGACCCAGTACTTC.

This clonotype was seen ten or more times. J is TRBJ2-1 and V is TRBV7-2; D call uncertain. The germline V gene has CDR1 SGHTA and CDR2 FQGNSA. The CDR3 extends over 15 amino acids. Trimming pared 1 base from V and 6 bases from J, leaving 13 bases between. CDR3 DNA: TGTGCCAGCAGCTTAGGCCCCGCCGCTGGCAATGAGCAGTTCTTC. Translated, it gives CASSLGPAAGNEQFF. The variable domain in full, with the rest retrieved from reference TRBV7-2 and TRBJ2-1, is GAGVSQSPSNKVTEKGKDVELRCDPISGHTALYWYRQSLGQGLEFLIYFQGNSAPDKSGLPSDRFSAERTGGSVSTLTIQRTQQEDSAVYLCASSLGPAAGNEQFFGPGTRLTVL.

At least ten counts were recorded for this clonotype. The genes are TRBV30 and TRBJ2-2; weak D call: TRBD1 (5 bases). V gave up 0 bases and J gave up 2 bases, with 7 bases separating them. This CDR3 spans 14 amino acids. Per the germline V gene, CDR1 is GTSNPN and CDR2 is SVGIG (reference sequence). In DNA form, the CDR3 reads TGTGCCTGGAGTGTAGGGGAAAACACCGGGGAGCTGTTTTTT. This translates into CAWSVGENTGELFF.

In its sample, this clonotype was seen many times. This chain links TRBV12-3 or TRBV12-4 with TRBJ2-7; 11 bases fit TRBD1. This CDR3 contains 13 residues. J was trimmed by 3 bases and V by 8 bases; bases with no gene match: 3. The CDR3 spells CASGGQGVYEQYF. In DNA form, the CDR3 reads TGTGCCAGCGGGGGACAGGGGGTCTACGAGCAGTACTTC.

The gene calls are TRBV28 and TRBJ2-1; TRBD2 aligns across 12 bases. Germline V gene lookup returns CDR1 MDHEN and CDR2 SYDVKM. Trimming at V came to 5 bases and at J to 8 bases, leaving 10 bases not matched to a gene. This CDR3 is built from 16 residues. The CDR3 DNA reads as TGTGCCAGCAGTGGACTAGCGGGACCCCCGGGGGATGAGCAGTTCTTC. Translated: CASSGLAGPPGDEQFF.

V is TRBV6-1 and J is TRBJ1-4, with D maybe TRBD1 (5 bases). The CDR3 totals 15 residues. Per germline, CDR1 MNHNS and CDR2 SASEGT. Trimming stripped 6 bases from V and 4 bases from J, with 15 bases between. The CDR3 DNA sequence: TGTGCCAGCAGGACATCTCCGGGGGGTAATGAAAAACTGTTTTTT. It encodes CASRTSPGGNEKLFF.

This clonotype was picked up a small number of times. V is TRBV20-1 and J is TRBJ2-6; possibly TRBD2 for D (7 bases). The CDR3 contains 15 residues. Looked up from germline, CDR1 is DFQATT and CDR2 is SNEGSKA (reference sequence). V was shortened by 5 bases and J by 4 bases, with 15 bases between the two germline ends. This CDR3 reads CSAPLGGAGANVLTF. The CDR3 DNA follows: TGCAGTGCTCCCCTGGGGGGGGCCGGGGCCAACGTCCTGACTTTC.

Many counts were recorded for this clonotype. The chain links TRBV12-3 or TRBV12-4 to TRBJ2-1, with D unresolved. The CDR3 extends over 15 amino acids. V was shortened by 7 bases and J by 8 bases, with 21 bases between the two germline ends. The CDR3: CASTSSTDLADEQFF. The CDR3 DNA reads as TGTGCCAGCACCTCCTCTACAGATTTAGCCGATGAGCAGTTCTTC.

This clonotype was recorded at least ten times. The V gene is TRBV12-3 or TRBV12-4, the J gene TRBJ2-7, with D perhaps assigned TRBD1 or TRBD2 (5 bases each). This CDR3 has 12 amino acids. Trimming removed 7 bases at V and 3 bases at J, with 10 bases between. The CDR3 DNA sequence: TGTGCCAGCACCAGGGACGTCTACGAGCAGTACTTC. It is translated as CASTRDVYEQYF.

This clonotype was observed many times. This chain joins TRBV7-9 and TRBJ1-1, with TRBD1 as a possible D gene (6 bases). The CDR3 contains 11 residues. The V end was cut by 1 base, the J end by 12 bases, with 9 bases between. Germline V gene data show CDR1 as SEHNR and CDR2 as FQNEAQ (reference sequence). The CDR3 loop is CASSLGGQTFF. CDR3 bases: TGTGCCAGCAGCTTAGGAGGACAGACTTTCTTT.